The 31 T cell receptor beta chains below were found in one sample sequenced in a study of cytomegalovirus exposure and HLA in healthy donors. It was with 60 Vbeta and 13 Jbeta primers that the PCR ran. TCRdb's copy holds only in-frame clones and misses some; the assay was immunoSEQ multiplex PCR. The repertoire consists of 95,000 to 150,000 clones, with around 66% occurring once and the leading ten covering around 8.8%. Sequenced material: PBMCs. These receptors were collected from a woman between 40 and 55 years old in good health and CMV-seropositive.

This rearrangement joins TRBV27 to TRBJ2-7; 11 bases are shared with TRBD1. Per the germline V gene, CDR1 is MNHEY and CDR2 is SMNVEV (reference sequence). V dropped 2 bases and J dropped 6; count of bases not matched to a gene: 9. This CDR3 spans 16 amino acids. CDR3 sequence: CASSLSWGQGGTEQYF. In DNA, the CDR3 is TGTGCCAGCAGTTTAAGTTGGGGACAGGGGGGTACCGAGCAGTACTTC.

The V and J genes are TRBV27 and TRBJ1-2; possible D gene TRBD1, 6 bases. The V and J ends lost 3 bases and 4 bases respectively, with 30 bases between them. The CDR3 contains 20 residues. Germline V gives CDR1 MNHEY, CDR2 SMNVEV (reference sequence). The CDR3 protein is CASSLTGGGQGGGLRYGYTF. For the CDR3, the DNA is TGTGCCAGCAGTTTGACCGGGGGGGGGCAGGGAGGAGGACTTCGCTATGGCTACACCTTC.

CDR3 DNA sequence: TGTGCCAGCGGCGGGAGGGGACATGACAGCGGAGCTTTCTTT. Translated, it gives CASGGRGHDSGAFF. This chain uses TRBV28 with TRBJ1-1; a possible D gene is TRBD1 (6 bases). The CDR3 is made up of 14 amino acids. Deletions cut 8 bases from V and 10 bases from J, with 23 bases between. CDR1 and CDR2 from the germline V gene are MDHEN and SYDVKM.

V is TRBV7-9 and J is TRBJ1-2, with a tentative D call TRBD1 (6 bases). The CDR3 totals 14 residues. Germline lookup yields CDR1 SEHNR and CDR2 FQNEAQ (reference sequence). The V end was cut by 5 bases, the J end by 4 bases, with 14 bases between. CDR3 bases: TGTGCCAGCAGCCCCCTACAGGGATCCTATGGCTACACCTTC. Its translation: CASSPLQGSYGYTF. Using reference TRBV7-9 and TRBJ1-2 for the parts outside the CDR3, the full variable domain is DTGVSQNPRHKITKRGQNVTFRCDPISEHNRLYWYRQTLGQGPEFLTYFQNEAQLEKSRLLSDRFSAERPKGSFSTLEIQRTEQGDSAMYLCASSPLQGSYGYTFGSGTRLTVV.

The gene calls are TRBV2 and TRBJ2-5; D might be TRBD2 (5 bases). V lost 6 bases, J lost 4 bases, and 6 bases lay in between. The CDR3 runs to 11 residues. From germline, CDR1 is SNHLY and CDR2 FYNNEI. The CDR3, as DNA: TGTGCCAGCAGGGAGGTAGAGACCCAGTACTTC. Protein: CASREVETQYF.

The chain employs TRBV27 and TRBJ2-7; 9 bases map to TRBD1. CDR3 length equals 14 residues. Germline loops: CDR1 MNHEY, CDR2 SMNVEV (reference sequence). Trimming took 8 bases from V and 4 from J; bases not matched to a gene: 9. CDR3 protein: CASGLGQGGYEQYF. CDR3 bases: TGTGCCAGCGGCTTGGGACAGGGAGGGTACGAGCAGTACTTC.

This clone occurred a few times. The rearrangement uses TRBV5-1 and TRBJ1-2; 8 bases map to TRBD1. V lost 6 bases, J lost 1 base, and 8 bases stayed unmatched. This CDR3 has 15 amino acids. CDR1 and CDR2 from the germline V gene are SGHRS and YFSETQ. The CDR3 region has the DNA TGCGCCAGCAACCCGGACAGGGCGTATAACTATGGCTACACCTTC. It is translated as CASNPDRAYNYGYTF.

V usage is TRBV5-1 and J usage is TRBJ2-1; D might be TRBD2 (5 bases). Germline V lookup: CDR1 SGHRS, CDR2 YFSETQ. CDR3 size: 14 residues. V was clipped by 0 bases and J by 4 bases, with 8 bases between them. The CDR3: CASSLERIYNEQFF. The CDR3 DNA follows: TGCGCCAGCAGCTTGGAGCGGATTTACAATGAGCAGTTCTTC.

This clone occurred once. This CDR3 is CASSLEQGAHEKLFF. The CDR3 nucleotides read TGTGCCAGCAGTTTGGAGCAGGGGGCCCATGAAAAACTGTTTTTT. The genes are TRBV27 and TRBJ1-4; the match to TRBD1 covers 8 bases. This CDR3 contains 15 residues. After removal of 3 bases from V and 6 bases from J, the junction contained 6 bases not matched to a gene. CDR1 is MNHEY, CDR2 SMNVEV, per germline (reference sequence).

In this sample, this clone turned up a few times. The CDR3 here is CASSELAGSSETQYF. Written as DNA, the CDR3 is TGTGCCAGCAGTGAACTAGCGGGGAGTTCGGAGACCCAGTACTTC. The chain links TRBV6-1 to TRBJ2-5; TRBD2 aligns across 9 bases. CDR1 is MNHNS and CDR2 is SASEGT in the germline V gene. The J segment lost 5 bases and the V segment lost 2 bases, leaving 6 bases of the junction unmatched. The CDR3 is 15 residues long.

J is TRBJ2-7 and V is TRBV9; D not certain. The CDR3 covers 9 residues. With 9 bases removed from V and 4 bases from J, the gap between germline ends came to 5 bases. Germline CDR1 SGDLS, CDR2 YYNGEE. The CDR3: CATPYEQYF. The CDR3 nucleotides are TGTGCCACCCCTTACGAGCAGTACTTC.

The rearrangement links TRBV19 to TRBJ2-5; 11 bases are shared with TRBD2. J lost 3 bases, V lost 5 bases, and 8 bases had no gene match. The CDR3 sequence is 16 residues long. Germline assignment: CDR1 LNHDA and CDR2 SQIVND (reference sequence). The CDR3 spells CASSVTPSGGKETQYF. DNA for the CDR3: TGTGCCAGTAGTGTGACCCCTAGCGGGGGGAAAGAGACCCAGTACTTC. Full variable domain (outside the CDR3, taken from reference TRBV19 and TRBJ2-5): DGGITQSPKYLFRKEGQNVTLSCEQNLNHDAMYWYRQDPGQGLRLIYYSQIVNDFQKGDIAEGYSVSREKKESFPLTVTSAQKNPTAFYLCASSVTPSGGKETQYFGPGTRLLVL.

The rearrangement links TRBV4-1 to TRBJ2-7, with a weak D call TRBD2 (5 bases). Germline-derived CDR1 and CDR2 are MGHRA and YSYEKL. Trimming removed 3 bases at V and 7 bases at J, with 16 bases between. The CDR3 totals 14 residues. CDR3 sequence (DNA): TGCGCCAGCAGCCATGAAAGAGGGCATGGGGAGCAGTACTTC. It is translated as CASSHERGHGEQYF.

The chain recombines TRBV6-1 with TRBJ1-4; D perhaps matches TRBD1 (5 bases). The CDR3 is made up of 17 amino acids. Trimming took off 2 bases at V and 2 bases at J, with 15 bases between the two ends. Per germline, CDR1 MNHNS and CDR2 SASEGT. The CDR3, as DNA: TGTGCCAGCAGTGAATTCGTTTGGCAGGGCACTAATGAAAAACTGTTTTTT. Residues: CASSEFVWQGTNEKLFF.

This chain links TRBV6-1 with TRBJ1-6, with 8 bases matching TRBD1. Germline CDR1 and CDR2: MNHNS and SASEGT. The CDR3 totals 14 residues. V dropped 6 bases and J dropped 11; count of bases not matched to a gene: 9. In DNA, the CDR3 is TGTGCCAGCAGCGTCCCTTCGACAGGGGCACCCCTCCACTTT. This gives the protein CASSVPSTGAPLHF.

V gene TRBV2 combines with J gene TRBJ1-6; maybe TRBD1 (6 bases). Per germline, CDR1 SNHLY and CDR2 FYNNEI. The CDR3 has 16 amino acids. V lost 6 bases, J lost 2 bases, and 14 bases lay in between. The CDR3 loop reads CASRPAWTAYNSPLHF. Written as DNA, the CDR3 is TGTGCCAGCAGACCCGCCTGGACAGCCTATAATTCACCCCTCCACTTT. Full variable domain (missing parts from reference TRBV2 and TRBJ1-6): EPEVTQTPSHQVTQMGQEVILRCVPISNHLYFYWYRQILGQKVEFLVSFYNNEISEKSEIFDDQFSVERPDGSNFTLKIRSTKLEDSAMYFCASRPAWTAYNSPLHFGNGTRLTVT.

The J gene is TRBJ1-3, the V gene TRBV4-1, with TRBD1 as a possible D gene (6 bases). Trimming cost V 0 bases and J 2 bases, with 8 bases left between them. The CDR3 loop spans 15 amino acids. Germline CDR1 and CDR2: MGHRA and YSYEKL. This CDR3 is CASSQDTGTGNTIYF. The CDR3 nucleotides are TGCGCCAGCAGCCAAGATACAGGGACTGGAAACACCATATATTTT.

The chain recombines TRBV9 with TRBJ1-6; D is possibly TRBD1 (5 bases). Trimming shortened V by 3 bases and J by 8 bases, and 9 bases separated the two germline ends. This CDR3 contains 13 residues. Germline V CDR1 and CDR2: SGDLS, YYNGEE. The CDR3 here is CASSARGDSPLHF. CDR3 bases: TGTGCCAGCAGCGCAAGGGGTGATTCACCCCTCCACTTT.

This clone was seen only a few times. The chain combines TRBV9 with TRBJ2-3; TRBD2 might be the D (7 bases). Between the trimmed V and J ends, which lost 1 base and 4 bases, there was a span of 13 bases. The CDR3 has 15 residues. Germline CDR1 and CDR2: SGDLS and YYNGEE. CDR3 in DNA: TGTGCCAGCAGCGTAAGGGGGAGGGCCTCAGATACGCAGTATTTT. It yields the protein CASSVRGRASDTQYF.

This clone was counted a few times. V usage is TRBV18 and J usage is TRBJ1-6; 7 bases match TRBD1. CDR3 length: 14 residues. Germline V gene data show CDR1 as KGHSH and CDR2 as LQKENI. V lost 0 bases, J lost 10 bases, and 3 bases stayed unmatched. The CDR3 reads CASSPPQGDSPLHF. DNA for the CDR3: TGTGCCAGCTCACCACCTCAGGGGGACTCACCCCTCCACTTT.

This clone was seen only a few times. V and J are TRBV5-1 and TRBJ2-7; 7 bases map to TRBD1. CDR3 length: 12 residues. Germline CDR1 reads SGHRS; CDR2 reads YFSETQ. The V segment lost 2 bases and the J segment 8 bases; nucleotides outside the gene matches: 4. The DNA of the CDR3 is TGCGCCAGCAGCTTAACAGGGGAACAGCAGTACTTC. This sequence encodes CASSLTGEQQYF.

V usage is TRBV7-3 and J usage is TRBJ2-2; 9 nucleotides match TRBD2. The germline CDR1 and CDR2 sequences are SGHTA and FQGTGA. With V trimmed by 6 bases and J by 7 bases, 12 bases remained unmatched. The CDR3 consists of 16 residues. The CDR3, as DNA: TGTGCCAGCAGTAAGACTAGCGGATCCCTGGGCGGGGAGCTGTTTTTT. Amino acids: CASSKTSGSLGGELFF.

The rearrangement links TRBV28 to TRBJ2-7; a weak D match, TRBD2 (6 bases). Germline CDR1 reads MDHEN; CDR2 reads SYDVKM. The CDR3 loop spans 13 amino acids. Trimming removed 6 bases at V and 3 bases at J, with 12 bases between. The CDR3 here is CASSSPTSYEQYF. The CDR3 DNA reads as TGTGCCAGCAGCTCCCCGACTAGCTACGAGCAGTACTTC.

This chain links TRBV19 with TRBJ1-5; the D gene is possibly TRBD1 (6 bases). CDR3 length: 16 residues. CDR1 and CDR2 from the germline V gene are LNHDA and SQIVND (reference sequence). The V end lost 4 bases, the J end lost 2 bases, and 15 bases lay between the germline ends. For the CDR3, the DNA is TGTGCCAGTAGTACCAGGACAGCGAGGGGCAATCAGCCCCAGCATTTT. Protein product: CASSTRTARGNQPQHF.

The chain carries TRBV2 and TRBJ1-2, with D possibly being TRBD1 (6 bases). Trimming took off 7 bases at V and 8 bases at J, with 14 bases between the two ends. Germline-derived CDR1 and CDR2 are SNHLY and FYNNEI. The CDR3 runs 12 residues. The CDR3 sequence: CASKQGLGGYTF. The CDR3 coding sequence is TGTGCCAGCAAACAGGGATTGGGGGGCTACACCTTC.

A single count supports this clone. V gene TRBV7-2 combines with J gene TRBJ1-1; 11 bases match TRBD1. CDR1 and CDR2 (germline): SGHTA, FQGNSA. This CDR3 is 16 amino acids long. V shed 3 bases, J shed 1 base, and the junction held 4 bases outside the gene matches. The CDR3 here is CASSFADRGRNTEAFF. In DNA form, the CDR3 reads TGTGCCAGCAGCTTCGCGGACAGGGGGCGGAACACTGAAGCTTTCTTT.

The chain uses TRBV7-8 and TRBJ1-1; 7 bases are a match to TRBD1. The CDR3 consists of 16 residues. Germline V lookup: CDR1 SGHVS, CDR2 FQNEAQ. V was pared by 2 bases and J by 1 base, with 7 bases of the junction left unmatched. The chain's CDR3 is CASSLQTGRENTEAFF. CDR3 coding DNA: TGTGCCAGCAGCTTACAGACAGGGCGGGAGAACACTGAAGCTTTCTTT.

This sequence joins TRBV18 and TRBJ2-1; D call uncertain. Germline V gene sequence: CDR1 KGHSH, CDR2 LQKENI. CDR3 size: 14 residues. The V end was cut by 0 bases, the J end by 3 bases, with 6 bases between. This CDR3 reads CASSPPSVYNEQFF. DNA of the CDR3: TGTGCCAGCTCACCACCGAGCGTCTACAATGAGCAGTTCTTC.

The chain is built from TRBV5-3 and TRBJ2-2, with a weak D call TRBD2 (5 bases). TRBV5-3 carries the ORF label, with uncertain function. The V end lost 0 bases, the J end lost 4 bases, and 13 bases lay between the germline ends. CDR3 size: 16 residues. The CDR3 DNA reads as TGTGCCAGAAGCTTGGTCGGCCGACGGGGCACCGGGGAGCTGTTTTTT. Protein: CARSLVGRRGTGELFF.

This clone has only a few counts. V usage is TRBV14 and J usage is TRBJ1-1; the match to TRBD1 covers 7 bases. The J segment lost 4 bases and the V segment lost 5 bases, leaving 10 bases of the junction unmatched. The CDR3 runs 15 residues. The germline gives CDR1 SGHDN, CDR2 FVKESK. CDR3 amino acids: CASSTLTGRSTEAFF. The CDR3 DNA follows: TGTGCCAGCAGCACCCTGACAGGGAGGTCCACTGAAGCTTTCTTT.

The chain carries TRBV29-1 and TRBJ1-1; D remains ambiguous. Germline CDR1 reads SQVTM; CDR2 reads ANQGSEA. Trimming shortened V by 5 bases and J by 5 bases, and 15 bases separated the two germline ends. The CDR3 spans 13 residues. The CDR3 DNA follows: TGCAGCGTTAACCGGGGAGAAGGGACTGAAGCTTTCTTT. Protein sequence: CSVNRGEGTEAFF.